Shown below are 26 T cell receptor beta chains from a single sample sequenced in a study of cytomegalovirus exposure and HLA in healthy donors. The study ran its PCR with 60 Vbeta and 13 Jbeta primers. TCRdb's copy holds only in-frame clones and misses some; the assay was immunoSEQ multiplex PCR. The repertoire holds under 200,000 clones, with 75% as singletons. Sequencing input: PBMCs. The receptors originated from a woman aged 45-65 years in good health and CMV-seropositive.

This chain links TRBV5-1 with TRBJ2-7; D unresolved. This CDR3 has 14 amino acids. From germline, CDR1 is SGHRS and CDR2 YFSETQ. The V and J ends lost 0 bases and 4 bases respectively, with 11 bases between them. The CDR3 bases are TGCGCCAGCAGCTTGGAGACAAGTAGTTACGAGCAGTACTTC. Translated: CASSLETSSYEQYF.

Only one count was recorded for this clone. This chain connects TRBV7-2 to TRBJ1-5; D not resolved. This CDR3 spans 15 amino acids. Trimming left V 2 bases short and J 0 bases short, with 8 bases between. In germline, CDR1 is SGHTA, CDR2 FQGNSA. This CDR3 is CASSLFGPSNQPQHF. The CDR3 region has the DNA TGTGCCAGCAGCTTATTTGGGCCTAGCAATCAGCCCCAGCATTTT. The full variable domain, completed using reference TRBV7-2 and TRBJ1-5, is GAGVSQSPSNKVTEKGKDVELRCDPISGHTALYWYRQSLGQGLEFLIYFQGNSAPDKSGLPSDRFSAERTGGSVSTLTIQRTQQEDSAVYLCASSLFGPSNQPQHFGDGTRLSIL.

Only a few counts were recorded for this clone. V usage is TRBV5-1 and J usage is TRBJ1-1; 7 bases align to TRBD1. V lost 4 bases to trimming and J lost 3 bases; unmatched junction nucleotides: 6. The CDR3 loop spans 14 amino acids. Germline V gene lookup returns CDR1 SGHRS and CDR2 YFSETQ. CDR3 DNA sequence: TGCGCCAGCAGCCTACAGGGGAGGTACACTGAAGCTTTCTTT. Amino acid sequence: CASSLQGRYTEAFF. Using reference TRBV5-1 and TRBJ1-1 for the parts outside the CDR3, the full variable domain is KAGVTQTPRYLIKTRGQQVTLSCSPISGHRSVSWYQQTPGQGLQFLFEYFSETQRNKGNFPGRFSGRQFSNSRSEMNVSTLELGDSALYLCASSLQGRYTEAFFGQGTRLTVV.

The chain employs TRBV10-1 and TRBJ2-2; the D is unclear. Per germline, CDR1 WNHNN and CDR2 SYGVQD (reference sequence). V was clipped by 3 bases and J by 1 base, with 3 bases between them. The CDR3 length is 13 residues. CDR3 residues: CASSDGNTGELFF. The CDR3 DNA sequence: TGCGCCAGCAGTGACGGGAACACCGGGGAGCTGTTTTTT.

This clone has just a few counts. The gene calls are TRBV19 and TRBJ1-1; 7 bases line up with TRBD1. This CDR3 spans 19 amino acids. Trimming at V came to 7 bases and at J to 1 base, leaving 21 bases not matched to a gene. Germline V gene lookup returns CDR1 LNHDA and CDR2 SQIVND (reference sequence). For the CDR3, the DNA is TGTGCCAGTACCCCTTCACTCCGGGCCAGAGGGGGCCGGAACACTGAAGCTTTCTTT. It yields the protein CASTPSLRARGGRNTEAFF.

This chain uses TRBV29-1 with TRBJ1-2; the D is unclear. Germline V gene lookup returns CDR1 SQVTM and CDR2 ANQGSEA. V lost 6 bases, J lost 8 bases, and 16 bases lay in between. CDR3 size: 12 residues. The CDR3 region is CSVQKADAGYTF. The CDR3 region has the DNA TGCAGCGTCCAAAAAGCGGATGCCGGCTACACCTTC.

The chain combines TRBV18 with TRBJ2-3; maybe TRBD1 (5 bases). V lost 0 bases to trimming and J lost 1 base, with 14 bases between them. Germline CDR1 is KGHSH and CDR2 is LQKENI. CDR3 size: 17 residues. CDR3 nucleotides: TGTGCCAGCTCACCACCTTCCCCTGGACAAGGCACAGATACGCAGTATTTT. Translating gives CASSPPSPGQGTDTQYF.

V is TRBV5-6 and J is TRBJ2-5, with 7 nucleotides matching TRBD2. Judging by the DNA end, TRBJ2-7 fits better; the J call may be wrong. This CDR3 is 14 amino acids long. Per germline, CDR1 SGHDT and CDR2 YYEEEE. The CDR3 is CASSPRGGKGEQYF. Written as DNA, the CDR3 is TGTGCCAGCAGCCCACGGGGAGGGAAGGGCGAGCAGTACTTC.

This clone was counted between two and nine times. V usage is TRBV23-1 and J usage is TRBJ2-3; D is perhaps TRBD2 (5 bases). TRBV23-1 is placed among ORFs of uncertain function. V shed 0 bases and J shed 2 bases, with 15 bases lying between them. CDR3 size: 17 residues. The CDR3 loop reads CASSQSNPLEDTDTQYF. The DNA for the CDR3 is TGCGCCAGCAGTCAATCGAATCCACTGGAGGACACAGATACGCAGTATTTT.

The chain joins TRBV15 to TRBJ1-1; D may be TRBD1 (6 bases). The CDR3 extends over 14 amino acids. V was cut by 1 base and J by 11 bases, with 17 bases left in between. Germline V gene sequence: CDR1 LNHNV, CDR2 YYDKDF (reference sequence). The CDR3 loop is CATSRAGRVGGAFF. The CDR3 nucleotides are TGTGCCACCAGCAGAGCCGGTCGGGTTGGGGGCGCTTTCTTT.

This clone was seen only once. The J gene is TRBJ1-1, the V gene TRBV2; D not certain. The CDR3 loop spans 13 amino acids. V was clipped by 6 bases and J by 0 bases, with 8 bases between them. Germline CDR1 SNHLY, CDR2 FYNNEI. The CDR3: CASSTELNTEAFF. The CDR3 coding sequence is TGTGCCAGCAGCACAGAATTGAACACTGAAGCTTTCTTT.

The gene calls are TRBV18 and TRBJ1-2; 9 nucleotides match TRBD1. The CDR3 runs 14 residues. With V trimmed by 0 bases and J by 6 bases, 2 bases remained unmatched. The V gene's germline CDR1 is KGHSH and CDR2 LQKENI. CDR3 DNA sequence: TGTGCCAGCTCACCACCGGGACAGGGACATGGCTACACCTTC. This sequence encodes CASSPPGQGHGYTF.

The chain carries TRBV4-2 and TRBJ2-1; 9 bases are shared with TRBD2. The V and J ends lost 1 base and 2 bases, in that order; junction bases with no gene match: 0. There are 15 residues in the CDR3. From germline, CDR1 is LGHNA and CDR2 YNFKEQ. The CDR3 DNA sequence: TGTGCCAGCAGCCAAGGACTAGCGGCCTACAATGAGCAGTTCTTC. It specifies CASSQGLAAYNEQFF.

The chain employs TRBV6-1 and TRBJ1-5; D unclear. Germline CDR1 is MNHNS and CDR2 is SASEGT. Trimming removed 6 bases from V and 7 bases from J, with 13 bases in between. This CDR3 comprises 13 residues. The chain's CDR3 is CASSETRVQPQHF. CDR3 DNA: TGTGCCAGCAGCGAAACGCGGGTCCAGCCCCAGCATTTT.

This sequence joins TRBV2 and TRBJ2-5; 8 positions agree with TRBD2. Germline loops: CDR1 SNHLY, CDR2 FYNNEI. CDR3 length equals 15 residues. The V and J ends lost 4 bases and 5 bases, in that order; junction bases with no gene match: 9. For the CDR3, the DNA is TGTGCCAGCAGTGGAGCCGGGGGGGAGTGGGAGACCCAGTACTTC. Its protein product is CASSGAGGEWETQYF.

V usage is TRBV19 and J usage is TRBJ1-5; 8 nucleotides line up with TRBD1. This CDR3 spans 15 amino acids. Germline V gene lookup returns CDR1 LNHDA and CDR2 SQIVND (reference sequence). V lost 7 bases, J lost 2 bases, and 7 bases stayed unmatched. CDR3 DNA sequence: TGTGCCAGTAATTTCGGGACAGGAGGCAATCAGCCCCAGCATTTT. This sequence encodes CASNFGTGGNQPQHF.

Notes on this clone: Other DNA sequences of this sample code for an identical CDR3. V gene TRBV5-1 combines with J gene TRBJ2-1; D might be TRBD2 (6 bases). Looked up from germline, CDR1 is SGHRS and CDR2 is YFSETQ. The CDR3 is made up of 15 amino acids. V was cut by 5 bases and J by 2 bases, with 14 bases left in between. CDR3: CASSSGGAPYNEQFF. The CDR3 DNA reads as TGCGCCAGCAGTTCCGGGGGAGCCCCCTACAATGAGCAGTTCTTC.

The CDR3 loop is CASSQEGTGNNEQFF. The CDR3 coding sequence is TGCGCCAGCAGCCAAGAAGGGACAGGGAACAATGAGCAGTTCTTC. J is TRBJ2-1 and V is TRBV4-1, with TRBD1 identical over 9 bases. This CDR3 spans 15 amino acids. The germline V gene encodes CDR1 MGHRA and CDR2 YSYEKL. The V segment lost 0 bases and the J segment 5 bases; nucleotides outside the gene matches: 2.

This chain uses TRBV6-6 with TRBJ1-2; possibly TRBD1 for D (5 bases). The CDR3 is made up of 13 amino acids. The ends were cut back, 6 bases at V and 2 bases at J, with 10 bases in the middle. Germline V gene sequence: CDR1 MNHNY, CDR2 SVGAGI (reference sequence). The CDR3 loop is CASRIQGNYGYTF. The DNA of the CDR3 is TGTGCCAGCAGAATCCAGGGAAACTATGGCTACACCTTC.

The sample holds one count of this clone. This chain joins TRBV2 and TRBJ2-7; TRBD2 aligns across 8 bases. This CDR3 is 12 amino acids long. The junction had 3 bases not matched to a gene; V was cut back by 5 bases and J by 6 bases. Germline V gene lookup returns CDR1 SNHLY and CDR2 FYNNEI. CDR3 sequence reads: CASSSLAGEQYF. The CDR3 DNA follows: TGTGCCAGCAGTAGCCTAGCGGGCGAGCAGTACTTC.

The rearrangement links TRBV18 to TRBJ2-5; D ambiguous. Trimming took 1 base from V and 1 from J, leaving 7 bases between them. This CDR3 contains 14 residues. CDR1 KGHSH and CDR2 LQKENI come from the germline V gene. DNA for the CDR3: TGTGCCAGCTCACCACGATGGCCCCAAGAGACCCAGTACTTC. This gives the protein CASSPRWPQETQYF.

This chain connects TRBV19 to TRBJ2-2; the D gene is possibly TRBD2 (5 bases). The CDR3 contains 14 residues. V lost 7 bases and J 1 base, leaving 10 bases between the germline ends. Germline values: CDR1 LNHDA, CDR2 SQIVND (reference sequence). The CDR3 loop is CASTETMNTGELFF. The CDR3 region has the DNA TGTGCCAGTACGGAGACTATGAACACCGGGGAGCTGTTTTTT.

This chain joins TRBV5-1 and TRBJ2-5; 10 bases align to TRBD1. CDR3 size: 15 residues. The junction had 5 bases not matched to a gene; V was cut back by 4 bases and J by 2 bases. CDR1 SGHRS and CDR2 YFSETQ come from the germline V gene. The CDR3 DNA is TGCGCCAGCAGCAACCGGGACAGGGGTCAAGAGACCCAGTACTTC. It encodes CASSNRDRGQETQYF.

This clone was seen more than once but under ten times. The chain recombines TRBV5-1 with TRBJ2-5; possible D gene TRBD2, 5 bases. CDR3 size: 16 residues. Looked up from germline, CDR1 is SGHRS and CDR2 is YFSETQ. The V gene lost 4 bases and the J gene lost 3 bases, with 19 bases spanning the gap. This CDR3 is CASSPVGRGWEETQYF. The CDR3 bases are TGCGCCAGCAGCCCGGTGGGTCGGGGTTGGGAAGAGACCCAGTACTTC.

This clone was detected only a few times. The chain carries TRBV18 and TRBJ1-1; 9 bases line up with TRBD1. The V gene end was trimmed by 3 bases and the J gene end by 4 bases; junction bases not matched to a gene: 9. In germline, CDR1 is KGHSH, CDR2 LQKENI. There are 16 residues in the CDR3. CDR3 in DNA: TGTGCCAGCTCACCTTCCGGGACAGGGTTCGGCACTGAAGCTTTCTTT. Protein: CASSPSGTGFGTEAFF.

The chain links TRBV6-5 to TRBJ2-1, with 12 bases fitting TRBD2. The CDR3 sequence is 14 residues long. Germline V gene lookup returns CDR1 MNHEY and CDR2 SVGAGI. V lost 6 bases and J lost 10; bases outside the gene matches: 7. The CDR3 sequence is CASRPGLAGSEQFF. Here the CDR3 DNA reads TGTGCCAGCAGACCAGGACTAGCGGGGAGCGAGCAGTTCTTC.